This T cell receptor (beta chain) was obtained from a study of identical twins. TCRdb processed the 5' RACE reads anew with MiXCR; each CDR3 protein has one entry. The profile shows around 680,000 distinct CDR3 sequences, about 9.4% of them singletons. Study-level findings and limits: Insertions were fewer in abundant cord blood beta clonotypes, whereas memory repertoires showed none of this pattern. There is a chance that invariant MAIT and iNKT cells partially muddied zero-insertion analyses.

About this clonotype itself: Its cognate antigen is unknown.

CDR3 length: 13 residues. Trimming stripped 9 bases from V and 2 bases from J, with 14 bases between. The germline V gene has CDR1 SGHRS and CDR2 YFSETQ. Healthy Caucasians provided all donations. This sample was also put to use in a study of yellow fever vaccine responses in identical twins.

This sequence joins TRBV5-1 and TRBJ1-2, with a weak D call TRBD1 (6 bases). This receptor was obtained from a woman under 30 in good health. The sample taken for sequencing was PBMCs. CDR3 nucleotides: TGCGCCACCGGCCTAGGGGGAAACTATGGCTACACCTTC. Amino acids: CATGLGGNYGYTF.